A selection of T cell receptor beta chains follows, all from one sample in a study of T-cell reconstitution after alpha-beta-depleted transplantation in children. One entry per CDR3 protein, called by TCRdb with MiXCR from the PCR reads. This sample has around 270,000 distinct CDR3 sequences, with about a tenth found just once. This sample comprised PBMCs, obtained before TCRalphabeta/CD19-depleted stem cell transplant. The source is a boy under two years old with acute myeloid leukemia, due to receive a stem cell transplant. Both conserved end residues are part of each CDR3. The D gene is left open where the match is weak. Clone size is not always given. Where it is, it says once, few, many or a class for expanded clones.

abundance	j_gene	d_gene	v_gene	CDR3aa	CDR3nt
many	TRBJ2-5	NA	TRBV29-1	CSVRWGGKETQYF	TGCAGCGTTCGGTGGGGAGGAAAAGAGACCCAGTACTTC
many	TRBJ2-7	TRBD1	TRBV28	CASSFGQASSYEQYF	TGTGCCAGCAGTTTCGGACAGGCCAGCTCCTACGAGCAGTACTTC
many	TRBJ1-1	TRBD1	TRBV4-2	CASSHPDRRGSAFF	TGTGCCAGCAGCCACCCGGACAGGCGGGGATCAGCTTTCTTT
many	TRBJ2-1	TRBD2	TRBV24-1	CATSELAGAGEQFF	TGTGCCACCAGTGAACTAGCGGGGGCGGGTGAGCAGTTCTTC
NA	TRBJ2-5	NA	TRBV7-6	CASSLGQMGGTQYF	TGTGCCAGCAGCCTAGGACAGATGGGAGGGACCCAGTACTTC
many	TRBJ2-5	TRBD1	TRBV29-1	CSVAGTAGYQETQYF	TGCAGCGTTGCGGGGACAGCTGGGTACCAAGAGACCCAGTACTTC
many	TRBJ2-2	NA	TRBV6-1	CASSRRYTGELFF	TGTGCCAGCAGTCGGCGTTACACCGGGGAGCTGTTTTTT
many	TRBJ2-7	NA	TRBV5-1	CASSDDRTAYEQYF	TGCGCCAGCAGCGACGACCGGACAGCCTACGAGCAGTACTTC
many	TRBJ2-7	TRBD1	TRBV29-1	CSVARTGYKQYF	TGCAGCGTTGCTCGGACAGGTTATAAACAGTACTTC
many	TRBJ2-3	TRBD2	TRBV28	CASRGTSDGTDTQYF	TGTGCCAGCAGGGGGACTAGCGATGGAACAGATACGCAGTATTTT
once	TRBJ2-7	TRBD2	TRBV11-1	CASSLGRSGRALEQYF	TGTGCCAGCAGCTTGGGTCGTAGCGGGAGGGCCCTCGAGCAGTACTTC
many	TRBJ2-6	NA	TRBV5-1	CASSLVGSGANVLTF	TGTGCCAGCAGCTTAGTAGGCTCTGGGGCCAACGTCCTGACTTTC
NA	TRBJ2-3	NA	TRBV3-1	CATSQESGKGNTDTQYF	TGTGCCACCAGCCAAGAATCAGGGAAGGGAAACACAGATACGCAGTATTTT
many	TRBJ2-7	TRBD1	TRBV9	CASSAGQGAGDEQYF	TGTGCCAGCAGCGCAGGACAGGGGGCGGGCGACGAGCAGTACTTC
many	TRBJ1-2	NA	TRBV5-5	CASSSDSYGYTF	TGTGCCAGCAGCTCTGACAGCTATGGCTACACCTTC
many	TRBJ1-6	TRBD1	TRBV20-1	CSARQGQGDNSPLHF	TGCAGTGCCCGCCAGGGACAGGGGGATAATTCACCCCTCCACTTT
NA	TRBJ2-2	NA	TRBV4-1	CASSQDRVPPRGGVDTGELFF	TGCGCCAGCAGCCAAGATAGGGTTCCTCCGCGGGGAGGTGTGGACACCGGGGAGCTGTTTTTT